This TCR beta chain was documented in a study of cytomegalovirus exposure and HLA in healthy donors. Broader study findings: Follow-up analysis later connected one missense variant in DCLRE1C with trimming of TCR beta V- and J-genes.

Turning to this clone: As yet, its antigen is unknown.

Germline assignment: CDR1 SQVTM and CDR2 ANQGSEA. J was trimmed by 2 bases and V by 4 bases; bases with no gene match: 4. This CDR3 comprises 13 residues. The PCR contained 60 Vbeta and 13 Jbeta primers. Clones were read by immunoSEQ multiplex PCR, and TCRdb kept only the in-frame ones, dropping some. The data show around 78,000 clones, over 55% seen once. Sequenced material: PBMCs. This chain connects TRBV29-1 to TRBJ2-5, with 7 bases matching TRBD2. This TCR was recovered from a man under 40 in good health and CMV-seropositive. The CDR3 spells CSVGEGLQETQYF. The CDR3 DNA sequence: TGCAGCGTTGGGGAGGGGCTACAAGAGACCCAGTACTTC.